This section outlines one TCR beta chain sequence together with its context. Its antigen is still unknown. It has no much larger one-base neighbor in the sample; base qualities were not kept. RNA was extracted using the RNeasy kit, and about 0.5 to 1 microgram was reverse transcribed with random hexamers. The immunoSEQ multiplex PCR assay, which covers 54 Vbeta and 13 Jbeta segments, was used to amplify TCR beta CDR3 regions. Bias from PCR amplification was corrected by using a synthetic template baseline for primer optimization and for computational correction. For the original study's pipeline: Reads were assigned to V, D and J genes according to IMGT and analyzed in immunoSEQ Analyzer, with only productive sequences retained. Clonality was calculated as one minus the Shannon entropy normalized by log2 of the number of productive unique sequences. Public and private clones were assessed among the 100 most prevalent clones of each patient and control. Susac-specific clones were defined as absent from healthy and MS cohorts, around 1,000 published viral clones and other ImmuneACCESS disease sequences. Through fastp at Q25 and MiXCR, TCRdb rebuilt clones from the public reads, retaining in-frame beta chains. Rows matching on CDR3 protein sequence are summarized as one entry with the most common DNA and genes. TCRdb, not the original authors, processed these V and J calls. The sample has 150,000 to 180,000 distinct CDR3 sequences on record, around 95% of them singletons. The top ten clonotypes cover roughly 0.16% of the sample.

Peripheral blood CD8+ and CD4+ T cells from healthy donors, Susac syndrome patients and multiple sclerosis patients were profiled by high-throughput TCR beta sequencing. The Susac syndrome patients fulfilled recently defined diagnostic criteria for definite or probable disease. CD8+ TEMRA cells were enriched by FACS, while bulk CD8+ and CD4+ T cells were purified by magnetic negative isolation. Blood was collected in EDTA tubes and processed within 24 hours, with PBMCs isolated through density gradient centrifugation. PBMCs destined for TCR sequencing were cryopreserved in liquid nitrogen and later thawed in a 37 °C water bath. Purity of sorted or isolated CD4+, CD8+ and CD8+ TEMRA cells was at least 90%. The sample belongs to a study of CD8 T cells in Susac syndrome (dated by TCRdb to between 2018 and 2021). Background on the whole study: Of the Susac syndrome patients who were sequenced, roughly eight were in clinical remission while roughly six had clinically active disease. Whether CD8+ T cell activation and differentiation in Susac syndrome was antigen driven was tested using repertoire sequencing. At blood withdrawal, Susac syndrome patients were either therapy-naive, taking corticosteroids (in some cases with IVIg as well), or taking IVIg alone. Summary of the overall study and its limitations: In the CD4+ T cell repertoire of Susac syndrome patients, clonal expansion was not detected. The number of individuals in the TCR sequencing and HLA analysis was recognized as being relatively small.

The CDR3 runs 18 residues from the cysteine to the phenylalanine. Only CDR3 DNA remains: 54 bases, in frame from the first base. Via the germline V gene, CDR1 is SGHAT and CDR2 FQNNGV. Relative to germline, V is missing 0 bases and J is missing 4 bases, with 9 bases of the junction outside any gene match. The material sequenced was CD4+ T cells from PBMCs. The sequence links TRBV11-2 to TRBJ2-2; the junction holds 9 bases that match TRBD2. The sequence derives from a human donor with Susac syndrome. Read as DNA, the sequence is TGTGCCAGCAGCTTAGATCAGCGGGGGGACCTCTTCACCGGGGAGCTGTTTTTT. Its coded protein is CASSLDQRGDLFTGELFF. Supplemented by the reference TRBV11-2 and TRBJ2-2 proteins around the CDR3, the complete variable domain is EAGVAQSPRYKIIEKRQSVAFWCNPISGHATLYWYQQILGQGPKLLIQFQNNGVVDDSQLPKDRFSAERLKGVDSTLKIQPAKLEDSAVYLCASSLDQRGDLFTGELFFGEGSRLTVL.